A selection of T cell receptor beta chains follows, all from one sample in a study of Ad26.COV2.S vaccination and SARS-CoV-2 variants. The data were produced by immunoSEQ multiplex PCR, yet TCRdb's version contains in-frame clones alone and is incomplete. The sample records approximately 500,000 clones, around 90% being singletons. The sample in question was peripheral blood, obtained in a trial of Ad26.COV2.S vaccine versus placebo. The receptors were sampled from a person aged 18-60 years who received the Ad26.COV2.S COVID-19 vaccine or a placebo. CDR3s include the opening cysteine and the closing phenylalanine or tryptophan. A D gene is named only where the DNA matches it firmly. Rows may omit the clone size; those that give it use once, few, many or a size class.

>NA|TRBJ2-1|NA|TRBV28
TGTGCCAGCAGGAGAACAATAGGGGTATGGGAGCAGTTCTTC
CASRRTIGVWEQFF
>NA|TRBJ1-1|NA|TRBV6-2/TRBV6-3
TGTGCCAGCAGTTACCCATTTGGGGGCACTGAAGCTTTCTTT
CASSYPFGGTEAFF
>NA|TRBJ1-2|NA|TRBV5-4
TGTGCCAGCACCCTGGGGGGGTCCGGCTATGGCTACACCTTC
CASTLGGSGYGYTF
>NA|TRBJ1-1|TRBD1|TRBV27
TGTGCCAGCAGTGCGGGACAGGTTGGCACTGAAGCTTTCTTT
CASSAGQVGTEAFF
>NA|TRBJ2-4|NA|TRBV11-2
TGTGCCAGCAGCTTAGTCAGGTCCAAAAACATTCAGTACTTC
CASSLVRSKNIQYF
>NA|TRBJ2-2|TRBD1|TRBV5-3
TGTGCCAGAAGCCAGGGACAGGGGATGGAGAACACCGGGGAGCTGTTTTTT
CARSQGQGMENTGELFF
>NA|TRBJ2-7|NA|TRBV5-4
TGTGCCAGCAGCTTGGAACGGGACACCTACGAGCAGTACTTC
CASSLERDTYEQYF
>NA|TRBJ2-3|NA|TRBV14
TGTGCCAGCACTCCCGGGCAGTTCGGCACAGATACGCAGTATTTT
CASTPGQFGTDTQYF
>few|TRBJ1-4|NA|TRBV7-8
TGTGCCAGCAGCCCGGCTTCGGCCGTCACTAATGAAAAACTGTTTTTT
CASSPASAVTNEKLFF
>NA|TRBJ1-3|NA|TRBV2
TGTGCCAGCAGAGTGGGTGGGATTTCTGGAAACACCATATATTTT
CASRVGGISGNTIYF
>NA|TRBJ2-6|NA|TRBV18
TGTGCCAGCTCACTCCGCTCTGGGGCCAACGTCCTGACTTTC
CASSLRSGANVLTF
>once|TRBJ2-1|NA|TRBV19
TGTGCCACCGAGCACGGCGTCGCGGGCAGGAATGAGCAGTTCTTC
CATEHGVAGRNEQFF
>NA|TRBJ2-5|NA|TRBV30
TGTGCCTACAGGGTAATCGGGACCCAGTACTTC
CAYRVIGTQYF
>NA|TRBJ2-1|TRBD1|TRBV19
TGTGCCAGTAGTAGACAGGGGAACTCCTACAATGAGCAGTTCTTC
CASSRQGNSYNEQFF
>NA|TRBJ1-1|NA|TRBV9
TGTGCCAGCAGCGTAGAGTCTGTTGGCACTGAAGCTTTCTTT
CASSVESVGTEAFF
>NA|TRBJ1-1|NA|TRBV2
TGTGCCAGCGCCGACAGGTACGGTGAAGCTTTCTTT
CASADRYGEAFF
>NA|TRBJ1-1|NA|TRBV19
TGTGCCAGTAGTATAGTCGGGGGCCGCACTGAAGCTTTCTTT
CASSIVGGRTEAFF
>NA|TRBJ2-5|NA|TRBV6-2/TRBV6-3
TGTGCCAGCAGTTACAGGCGGGATTCCCGGGAAGAGACCCAGTACTTC
CASSYRRDSREETQYF
>NA|TRBJ2-4|NA|TRBV5-4
TGTGCCAGCAGCTTGGGAACAGCCAAAAACATTCAGTACTTC
CASSLGTAKNIQYF
>NA|TRBJ2-1|TRBD2|TRBV14
TGTGCCAGCAGCCAAGCCGCTCGCGGGGGAAGCTCCTACAATGAGCAGTTCTTC
CASSQAARGGSSYNEQFF
>NA|TRBJ1-4|NA|TRBV18
TGTGCCAGCTCACCAGTTCGGGCACAAAGCGAAAAACTGTTTTTT
CASSPVRAQSEKLFF
>NA|TRBJ2-7|NA|TRBV19
TGTGCCAGTAGTACCACGGACCCCACTTACGAGCAGTACTTC
CASSTTDPTYEQYF
>NA|TRBJ1-2|NA|TRBV7-2
TGTGCCAGCAGCTTAGCGGCAGGAGGAGGCTACACCTTC
CASSLAAGGGYTF
>NA|TRBJ1-5|NA|TRBV2
TGTGCCAGCAGGCCAGGGTCTAACAATCAGCCCCAGCATTTT
CASRPGSNNQPQHF
>many|TRBJ1-5|TRBD1|TRBV6-5
TGTGCCAGCAGAGAGGGGGCGCTTGGCAATCAGCCCCAGCATTTT
CASREGALGNQPQHF
>NA|TRBJ2-7|NA|TRBV19
TGTGCCAGTAGTATAGCGGCGGGGGAGCAGTACTTC
CASSIAAGEQYF
>NA|TRBJ1-4|NA|TRBV5-1
TGCGCCAGCAGCTTGGTCGGGGCGGCTAATGAAAAACTGTTTTTT
CASSLVGAANEKLFF
>NA|TRBJ2-7|NA|TRBV3-1/TRBV3-2
TGTGCCAGCAGCCAAGATCTAGGGGGGAGGGACGAGCAGTACTTC
CASSQDLGGRDEQYF